This TCR beta chain was found in a study of T-cell memory formation after mild COVID-19. TCRdb fed the 5' RACE reads into MiXCR, producing one record per CDR3 protein. The sample yields roughly 340,000 distinct CDR3 sequences, 20% to 25% seen once. V was pared by 7 bases and J by 11 bases, with 23 bases between. The germline V gene has CDR1 MNHNS and CDR2 SASEGT. The CDR3 contains 14 residues. This clonotype showed up just a few times. The genes are TRBV6-1 and TRBJ1-1, with TRBD1 as a possible D gene (5 bases). Sequenced sample: PBMCs or a T cell subset sorted from them (not recorded which). This sequence originates from a man in his late teens or twenties who had mild COVID-19 (a few samples of this study predate the infection). Cell type and time point are not known. As DNA, the CDR3 is TGTGCCAGCATTCCGATGGTGGGGGTCTACGAGGCTTTCTTT. Its translation is CASIPMVGVYEAFF.